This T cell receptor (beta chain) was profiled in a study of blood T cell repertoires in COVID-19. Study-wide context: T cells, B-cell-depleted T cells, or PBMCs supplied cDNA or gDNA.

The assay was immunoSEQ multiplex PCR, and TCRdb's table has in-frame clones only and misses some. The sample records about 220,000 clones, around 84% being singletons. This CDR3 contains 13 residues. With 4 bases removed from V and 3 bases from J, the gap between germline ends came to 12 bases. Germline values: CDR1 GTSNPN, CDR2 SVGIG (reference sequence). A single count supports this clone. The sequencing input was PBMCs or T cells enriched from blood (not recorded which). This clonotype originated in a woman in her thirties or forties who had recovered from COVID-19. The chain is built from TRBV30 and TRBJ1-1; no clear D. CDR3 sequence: CAWTVGRDTEAFF. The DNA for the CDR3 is TGTGCCTGGACGGTGGGCCGCGACACTGAAGCTTTCTTT.